Listed below are T cell receptor beta chains from one sample, sequenced in a study of a mutant IDH1 vaccine in newly diagnosed glioma. The assay was immunoSEQ multiplex PCR, and TCRdb's table has in-frame clones only and misses some. The sample includes some 60,000 clones, 80% to 95% of them seen just once. The source material was PBMCs, sampled from a glioma patient treated with radiotherapy, temozolomide or both. The receptor source for this set is a man in his fifties or sixties with glioma. The CDR3 runs from the conserved cysteine through the conserved F or W. D genes are given only for firm matches. Rows may omit the clone size; those that give it use once, few, many or a size class.

J | D | size | V | CDR3 | DNA
TRBJ2-1 | TRBD1 | . | TRBV7-3 | CASSTGQGHNEQFF | TGTGCCAGCAGCACCGGACAGGGCCACAATGAGCAGTTCTTC
TRBJ1-1 | . | . | TRBV29-1 | CSVSQDHSNTEAFF | TGCAGCGTTAGTCAGGACCACTCGAACACTGAAGCTTTCTTT
TRBJ2-4 | . | . | TRBV4-3 | CASSQKGGAKNIQYF | TGCGCCAGCAGCCAGAAAGGAGGAGCCAAAAACATTCAGTACTTC
TRBJ2-1 | TRBD1 | . | TRBV29-1 | CSVDGDRERYNEQFF | TGCAGCGTTGATGGGGACAGGGAGAGATACAATGAGCAGTTCTTC
TRBJ2-5 | TRBD2 | . | TRBV5-6 | CASSPPSTSGLRRETQYF | TGTGCCAGCAGCCCGCCTTCGACTAGCGGGCTAAGGAGAGAGACCCAGTACTTC
TRBJ1-1 | . | . | TRBV6-1 | CASSTTQGRTEAFF | TGTGCCAGCAGCACCACACAGGGAAGGACTGAAGCTTTCTTT
TRBJ2-7 | . | . | TRBV19 | CATSYEQYF | TGTGCCACCTCCTACGAGCAGTACTTC
TRBJ1-1 | . | . | TRBV7-8 | CASSLGNLNTEAFF | TGTGCCAGCAGCTTAGGCAATCTGAACACTGAAGCTTTCTTT
TRBJ2-3 | . | . | TRBV4-3 | CASSQDRQTDTQYF | TGCGCCAGCAGCCAGGATAGACAGACAGATACGCAGTATTTT
TRBJ2-2 | . | . | TRBV21-1 | CASSKLAGELFF | TGTGCCAGCAGCAAGCTGGCCGGGGAGCTGTTTTTT
TRBJ1-1 | . | . | TRBV7-8 | CASSLGVKGVAFF | TGTGCCAGCAGCCTAGGGGTCAAGGGGGTGGCTTTCTTT
TRBJ1-1 | . | . | TRBV4-1 | CASRLEQNTEAFF | TGCGCCAGCAGACTCGAACAGAACACTGAAGCTTTCTTT
TRBJ2-2 | . | . | TRBV2 | CASSGQFANTGELFF | TGTGCCAGCAGTGGACAGTTCGCGAACACCGGGGAGCTGTTTTTT
TRBJ2-3 | . | . | TRBV7-2 | CASSLGGAVSDTQYF | TGTGCCAGCAGCTTAGGGGGTGCGGTATCAGATACGCAGTATTTT
TRBJ2-1 | . | . | TRBV2 | CASSVGDSIRDEQFF | TGTGCCAGCAGTGTCGGGGACTCCATAAGGGATGAGCAGTTCTTC
TRBJ2-1 | . | . | TRBV28 | CASSLSGSGLSYNEQFF | TGTGCCAGCAGTCTGAGTGGGAGTGGGCTCTCCTACAATGAGCAGTTCTTC
TRBJ2-3 | . | . | TRBV5-6 | CASSTGGGTDTQYF | TGTGCCAGCAGCACTGGGGGTGGTACAGATACGCAGTATTTT
TRBJ2-7 | TRBD1 | . | TRBV5-1 | CASSLKSGTDNEQYF | TGCGCCAGCAGCTTAAAATCCGGGACAGATAACGAGCAGTACTTC
TRBJ2-7 | . | . | TRBV20-1 | CSARMSTEQYF | TGCAGTGCTAGAATGTCTACGGAGCAGTACTTC
TRBJ1-2 | TRBD1 | . | TRBV27 | CASSLFVGQGAYGYTF | TGTGCCAGCAGTTTATTTGTGGGACAGGGGGCTTACGGCTACACCTTC
TRBJ2-1 | . | . | TRBV30 | CAWSVRGYNEQFF | TGTGCCTGGAGTGTAAGAGGGTACAATGAGCAGTTCTTC
TRBJ2-7 | . | . | TRBV27 | CASRQLNSYEQYF | TGTGCCAGTAGGCAGCTAAACTCCTACGAGCAGTACTTC
TRBJ2-2 | . | few | TRBV19 | CASSTGVLNTGELFF | TGTGCCAGTAGTACAGGGGTTTTGAACACCGGGGAGCTGTTTTTT
TRBJ2-3 | TRBD2 | . | TRBV25-1 | CASSEMTSGRADTQYF | TGTGCCAGCAGTGAAATGACTAGCGGGAGGGCCGATACGCAGTATTTT
TRBJ1-4 | TRBD1 | . | TRBV28 | CASQRLGQANEKLFF | TGTGCCAGCCAGAGGCTTGGACAGGCTAATGAAAAACTGTTTTTT
TRBJ2-1 | . | . | TRBV19 | CASSIGVGRYNEQFF | TGTGCCAGTAGTATCGGGGTCGGGCGCTACAATGAGCAGTTCTTC
TRBJ2-5 | . | . | TRBV5-6 | CASSMEGGIETQYF | TGTGCCAGCAGCATGGAAGGGGGAATCGAGACCCAGTACTTC
TRBJ2-3 | . | . | TRBV15 | CATSSGYKSDTQYF | TGTGCCACCAGCTCAGGTTATAAGTCAGATACGCAGTATTTT
TRBJ1-2 | TRBD1 | few | TRBV7-9 | CASSIGTGDNYGYTF | TGTGCCAGCAGCATTGGGACAGGCGATAACTATGGCTACACCTTC
TRBJ1-1 | TRBD1 | . | TRBV28 | CASSLRGDRQNTEAFF | TGTGCCAGCAGTTTACGGGGGGACAGACAGAACACTGAAGCTTTCTTT
TRBJ1-1 | . | . | TRBV28 | CASMRGRAFF | TGTGCCAGCATGCGCGGTAGGGCTTTCTTT
TRBJ2-7 | . | . | TRBV2 | CASRRDRGSTYEQYF | TGTGCCAGCAGAAGGGATCGCGGGTCGACCTACGAGCAGTACTTC
TRBJ2-1 | . | . | TRBV5-1 | CASSQISGTAPHEQFF | TGCGCCAGCAGCCAAATCTCCGGGACGGCGCCCCATGAGCAGTTCTTC
TRBJ2-2 | TRBD2 | . | TRBV7-6 | CASSRLAGRGGELFF | TGTGCCAGCAGCCGACTAGCGGGAAGAGGCGGGGAGCTGTTTTTT
TRBJ2-3 | TRBD2 | . | TRBV15 | CATSREASGGLDTQYF | TGTGCCACCAGCAGAGAGGCTAGCGGGGGGTTAGATACGCAGTATTTT
TRBJ1-2 | . | . | TRBV5-1 | CASSLGGANYGYTF | TGCGCCAGCAGCTTAGGAGGGGCTAACTATGGCTACACCTTC
TRBJ1-2 | . | . | TRBV28 | CASSSKRTAYGYTF | TGTGCCAGCAGTTCCAAGAGGACAGCCTATGGCTACACCTTC
TRBJ2-7 | TRBD2 | . | TRBV7-9 | CASSRTSGGDEQYF | TGTGCCAGCAGCCGGACTAGCGGGGGGGACGAGCAGTACTTC
TRBJ1-5 | . | . | TRBV6-5 | CASSPWGAGNQPQHF | TGTGCCAGCAGTCCCTGGGGGGCGGGCAATCAGCCCCAGCATTTT
TRBJ2-6 | TRBD1 | . | TRBV4-1 | CASSQGPQGALGANVLTF | TGCGCCAGCAGCCAAGGTCCCCAGGGGGCGCTCGGGGCCAACGTCCTGACTTTC
TRBJ1-1 | . | . | TRBV18 | CASSPYVGGEAFF | TGTGCCAGCTCACCCTACGTCGGGGGCGAAGCTTTCTTT
TRBJ2-7 | . | . | TRBV7-6 | CASSTGGVSIDEQYF | TGTGCCAGCAGCACCGGGGGAGTGTCCATTGACGAGCAGTACTTC
TRBJ1-2 | TRBD1 | . | TRBV29-1 | CSADRDQYGYTF | TGCAGCGCCGACAGGGATCAGTATGGCTACACCTTC
TRBJ1-4 | . | once | TRBV21-1 | CASSPNGLNEKLFF | TGTGCCAGCAGCCCAAACGGTTTGAATGAAAAACTGTTTTTT
TRBJ2-3 | TRBD2 | . | TRBV9 | CASSVGGLAKDTQYF | TGTGCCAGCAGCGTAGGTGGACTAGCGAAAGATACGCAGTATTTT
TRBJ1-1 | . | . | TRBV27 | CASSWGARTVNTEAFF | TGTGCCAGCAGTTGGGGGGCCCGGACGGTGAACACTGAAGCTTTCTTT
TRBJ1-1 | . | . | TRBV5-1 | CASSLAGNTEAFF | TGCGCCAGCAGCTTGGCAGGGAACACTGAAGCTTTCTTT
TRBJ2-5 | . | . | TRBV6-5 | CASPINRDQTQYF | TGTGCCAGCCCTATTAACAGGGACCAGACCCAGTACTTC
TRBJ2-1 | TRBD2 | . | TRBV7-9 | CASSLARGDEQFF | TGTGCCAGCAGCTTAGCACGGGGGGATGAGCAGTTCTTC
TRBJ1-1 | . | few | TRBV29-1 | CSVRENTEAFF | TGCAGCGTTCGGGAGAACACTGAAGCTTTCTTT
TRBJ1-1 | . | once | TRBV25-1 | CASSEDQGNTEAFF | TGTGCCAGCAGTGAGGACCAGGGGAACACTGAAGCTTTCTTT
TRBJ2-2 | TRBD2 | . | TRBV6-4 | CASSDRAGDTGELFF | TGTGCCAGCAGTGACAGGGCGGGAGACACCGGGGAGCTGTTTTTT
TRBJ1-6 | . | . | TRBV4-2 | CASGPLFNGNSPLHF | TGTGCCAGCGGACCCCTTTTTAACGGTAATTCACCCCTCCACTTT
TRBJ1-3 | . | . | TRBV6-1 | CASFLDGNTIYF | TGTGCCAGCTTTTTAGATGGAAACACCATATATTTT
TRBJ1-4 | . | . | TRBV21-1 | CASRTVGQLRGKLFF | TGTGCCAGCAGGACAGTTGGGCAGCTAAGGGGAAAACTGTTTTTT
TRBJ2-2 | . | . | TRBV29-1 | CSVGFGRPTGELFF | TGCAGCGTTGGGTTTGGCAGGCCCACCGGGGAGCTGTTTTTT
TRBJ1-6 | . | . | TRBV4-3 | CASSQDLTGEVDSPLHF | TGCGCCAGCAGCCAAGATCTGACGGGGGAGGTGGACTCACCCCTCCACTTT
TRBJ1-1 | . | . | TRBV4-1 | CASSQDRKVRATEAFF | TGCGCCAGCAGCCAAGATAGAAAGGTCAGGGCAACTGAAGCTTTCTTT
TRBJ1-1 | . | . | TRBV6-1 | CASSEGGKNTEAFF | TGTGCCAGCAGTGAAGGTGGTAAGAACACTGAAGCTTTCTTT
TRBJ1-5 | . | . | TRBV6-6 | CASSYLSGEQPQHF | TGTGCCAGCAGTTACTTATCCGGGGAACAGCCCCAGCATTTT